This T cell receptor (beta chain) appears in the sequencing data of a study of T cells in tuberculosis (dated by TCRdb to 2017 to 2018). Regarding the complete study: The study combined CD1B tetramers and high-throughput TCR immunosequencing to characterize T cells specific for the mycobacterial lipid antigen glucose monomycolate (GMM). A South African clinical cohort compared IGRA-negative adolescents, IGRA-positive adolescents with latent tuberculosis and adults with active tuberculosis, more than 9 per group. PBMC from patients with active tuberculosis were archived either before the start of standard anti-tuberculosis treatment or within 7 days of starting that treatment.

The junction shows trimming of 6 bases on V and 0 bases on J, plus 15 bases between the germline ends. Reading from cysteine to phenylalanine, the CDR3 counts 16 amino acids. The sequence is cut down to CDR3 DNA, 48 bases in frame from base 1. The germline V gene (reference sequence) sets CDR1 to MNHEY and CDR2 to SMNVEV. The immunoSEQ multiplex PCR assay was used to generate TCR libraries, with TCR-beta and/or TCR-alpha/delta assays applied to each sample. The amplified TCR libraries were sequenced on the Illumina high-throughput platform. Processing in the source paper ran as follows. Clustering and dimensionality reduction relied on pairwise TCRdist distances among GMM-specific receptors from T cells that were either sorted ex vivo or expanded in vitro. Each clinical repertoire was scored by mean NN-distance, the average TCRdist to the nearest 10% of tetramer-positive reference sequences. GEM TCR motif frequency was calculated as the fraction of unique TCRs that matched known GEM sequences by V/J usage and CDR3 length. Active tuberculosis was classified by linear discriminant analysis with leave-one-out cross-validation, implemented in scikit-learn. TCRdb took this table from immuneACCESS and kept in-frame rearrangements with V and J called. Such tables lack part of the clones; where checked against another copy, unresolved V genes explain under half of the gap, and the rest is unexplained. The D gene and trimming were derived from the DNA, and the V and J assignments and clone size from that table. The sample table shows tens of thousands of clones, and 90% to 95% are seen once. Roughly an eighth of the sample is in the top ten clones.

This sample's time point label indicates: new active TB diagnosis, blood taken before or within 7 days of starting treatment. Active tuberculosis patients were HIV-seronegative South African adults aged 18 years or older with a new diagnosis. Confirmation of active tuberculosis came from positive sputum smear microscopy and/or a positive M. tuberculosis culture. Immunosequencing was performed on unsorted cryopreserved PBMC and covered around 100,000 T cells per clinical donor on average. Points the paper makes about the study in general: The smaller NN-distances in active tuberculosis patients were driven in part by shorter CDR3-alpha lengths, while the difference seen for TCR-beta was not statistically significant. Active tuberculosis TCR-alpha repertoires showed smaller mean NN-distances to GMM-specific TCRs than IGRA-negative controls, suggesting clonal expansion of these TCRs. A classifier using the diverse GMM-specific repertoire reached approximately 89% accuracy (AUROC 0.9 to 0.95), compared with around 68% accuracy using GEM motif frequencies. Which clinical samples got chosen depended on the availability of cryopreserved specimens, and the active tuberculosis cases were adults, whereas the controls were adolescents.

On this clone: Its antigen is currently not known. There are no base qualities to consult, and no much larger clone falls within one base.

The rearranged segments are TRBV27 and TRBJ2-4; no D gene can be assigned with confidence. Sequencing was performed on PBMCs, taken at tuberculosis diagnosis. The origin of this receptor is an adult with tuberculosis. The CDR3 protein: CASSPQATLAKNIQYF. The nucleotides are TGTGCCAGCAGCCCCCAGGCGACCCTAGCCAAAAACATTCAGTACTTC.